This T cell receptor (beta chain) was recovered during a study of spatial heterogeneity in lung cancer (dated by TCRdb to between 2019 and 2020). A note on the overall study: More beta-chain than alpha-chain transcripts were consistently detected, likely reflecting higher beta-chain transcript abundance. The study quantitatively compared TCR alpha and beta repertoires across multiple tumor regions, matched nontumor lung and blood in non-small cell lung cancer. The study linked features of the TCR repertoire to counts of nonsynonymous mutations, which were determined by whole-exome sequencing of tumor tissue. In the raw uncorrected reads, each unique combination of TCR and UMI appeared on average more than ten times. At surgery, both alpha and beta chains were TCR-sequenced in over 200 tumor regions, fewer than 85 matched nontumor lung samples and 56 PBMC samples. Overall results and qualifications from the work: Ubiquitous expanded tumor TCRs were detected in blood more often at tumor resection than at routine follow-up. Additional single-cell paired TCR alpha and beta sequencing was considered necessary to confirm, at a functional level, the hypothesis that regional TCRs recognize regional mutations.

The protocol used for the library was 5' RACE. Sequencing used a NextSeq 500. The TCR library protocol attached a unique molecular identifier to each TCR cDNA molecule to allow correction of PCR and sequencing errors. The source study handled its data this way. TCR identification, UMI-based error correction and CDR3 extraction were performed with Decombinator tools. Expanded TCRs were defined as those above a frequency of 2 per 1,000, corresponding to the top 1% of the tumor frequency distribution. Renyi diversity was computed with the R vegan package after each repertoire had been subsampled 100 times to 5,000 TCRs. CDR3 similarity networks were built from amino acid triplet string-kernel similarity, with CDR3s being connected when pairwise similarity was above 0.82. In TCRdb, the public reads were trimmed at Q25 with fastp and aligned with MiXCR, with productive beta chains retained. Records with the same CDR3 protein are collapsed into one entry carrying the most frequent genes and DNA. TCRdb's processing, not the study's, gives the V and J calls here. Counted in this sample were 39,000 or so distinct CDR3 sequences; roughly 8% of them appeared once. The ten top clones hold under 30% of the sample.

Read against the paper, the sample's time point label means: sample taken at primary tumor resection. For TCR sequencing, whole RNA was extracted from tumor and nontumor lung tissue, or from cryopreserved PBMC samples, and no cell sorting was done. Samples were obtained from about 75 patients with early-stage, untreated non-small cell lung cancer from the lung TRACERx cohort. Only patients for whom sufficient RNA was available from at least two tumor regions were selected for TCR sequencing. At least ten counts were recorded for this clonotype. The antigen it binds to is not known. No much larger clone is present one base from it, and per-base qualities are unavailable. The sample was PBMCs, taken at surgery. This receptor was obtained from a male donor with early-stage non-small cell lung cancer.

The CDR3 amino acid sequence is: CSVAMGTGTNQPQHF. The nucleotides read TGCAGCGTTGCGATGGGGACAGGGACCAATCAGCCCCAGCATTTT. The chain is assembled from TRBV29-1 and TRBJ1-5, with 9 bases in between that match TRBD1. The germline V gene sets CDR1 to SQVTM and CDR2 to ANQGSEA. Reading from cysteine to phenylalanine, the CDR3 counts 15 amino acids. Only the CDR3 region is kept as DNA, spanning 45 bases read in frame from base 1. Clipping removes 4 bases from V and 3 bases from J, with 7 as the unmatched junction base count. Outside the CDR3, residues come from the reference TRBV29-1 and TRBJ1-5 proteins, so the full variable domain is: SAVISQKPSRDICQRGTSLTIQCQVDSQVTMMFWYRQQPGQSLTLIATANQGSEATYESGFVIDKFPISRPNLTFSTLTVSNMSPEDSSIYLCSVAMGTGTNQPQHFGDGTRLSIL.